The 25 T cell receptor beta chains reported below all come from one sample, sequenced in a study of HIV-infected patients and healthy controls. Whole blood was used without fractionation, so all unsorted peripheral T cells were included. Alpha and beta constant-region primers primed reverse transcription of 400 to 650 ng RNA. Alpha and beta chain libraries were made separately by chain-specific third strand synthesis with multiplexing indices. MiXCR, applied by TCRdb to the 5' RACE reads, yields one record per CDR3 protein. The sample yields 8,500 to 11,000 distinct CDR3 sequences, around 7.6% seen once. Sequencing input: blood. Receptor source: an adult in good health.

This clonotype is deemed medium-sized (0.01 to 0.1%). The J gene is TRBJ2-5, the V gene TRBV13, with TRBD1 identical over 7 bases. The CDR3 consists of 14 residues. Trimming cost V 5 bases and J 3 bases; bases outside gene matches: 6. CDR1 is PRHDT, CDR2 FYEKMQ, per germline (reference sequence). In nucleotides, the CDR3 is TGTGCCAGCAGCATATGGACAGGCGAAGAGACCCAGTACTTC. Protein product: CASSIWTGEETQYF. Full variable domain (missing parts from reference TRBV13 and TRBJ2-5): AAGVIQSPRHLIKEKRETATLKCYPIPRHDTVYWYQQGPGQDPQFLISFYEKMQSDKGSIPDRFSAQQFSDYHSELNMSSLELGDSALYFCASSIWTGEETQYFGPGTRLLVL.

This clonotype is judged medium-sized (0.01 to 0.1%). The rearrangement uses TRBV6-4 and TRBJ1-1; tentatively, D is TRBD1 (5 bases). The germline V gene encodes CDR1 MRHNA and CDR2 SNTAGT. Trimming removed 0 bases at V and 1 base at J, with 9 bases between. CDR3 length: 15 amino acids. The CDR3 bases are TGTGCCAGCAGTGACTCTCAGGGAACGAACACTGAAGCTTTCTTT. It yields the protein CASSDSQGTNTEAFF.

This clonotype is categorized as medium-sized. This rearrangement joins TRBV5-1 to TRBJ1-1; D gene unclear. This CDR3 has 13 residues. V was clipped by 4 bases and J by 1 base, with 8 bases between them. Looked up from germline, CDR1 is SGHRS and CDR2 is YFSETQ. This chain's CDR3 is CASSLGGNTEAFF. In DNA, the CDR3 is TGCGCCAGCAGCCTAGGAGGGAACACTGAAGCTTTCTTT.

This clonotype ranks as medium-sized. The V call is TRBV28, the J call TRBJ1-5; D gene ambiguous. This CDR3 region has 12 residues. CDR1 is MDHEN and CDR2 is SYDVKM in the germline V gene. The V and J ends lost 5 bases and 4 bases respectively, with 6 bases between them. The CDR3 reads CASSQLNQPQHF. The CDR3 bases are TGTGCCAGCAGTCAACTAAATCAGCCCCAGCATTTT.

By proportion, this clonotype is medium-sized. This chain connects TRBV7-8 to TRBJ1-1; 8 nucleotides align to TRBD1. Germline trimming cut 1 base from V and 10 bases from J; bases unmatched to any gene: 8. The CDR3 runs to 14 residues. CDR1 is SGHVS and CDR2 is FQNEAQ in the germline V gene. CDR3: CASSLESKDRVAFF. CDR3 sequence (DNA): TGTGCCAGCAGCTTAGAAAGTAAGGACAGGGTAGCTTTCTTT.

The chain recombines TRBV6-1 with TRBJ1-1, with TRBD1 matching over 9 bases. Trimming cost V 5 bases and J 5 bases; bases outside gene matches: 9. The CDR3 is 15 amino acids. Germline V gene sequence: CDR1 MNHNS, CDR2 SASEGT. This CDR3 is CASSLQGAGETEAFF. CDR3 DNA sequence: TGTGCCAGCAGTTTACAGGGGGCCGGGGAGACTGAAGCTTTCTTT.

By share of the sample, this clonotype is medium-sized (0.01 to 0.1%). The DNA of the CDR3 is TGTGCCGTTAGCGGGGGGGCTATCGGGACCCAGTACTTC. Translation gives CAVSGGAIGTQYF. The chain uses TRBV6-6 and TRBJ2-5; 11 bases map to TRBD2. V shed 11 bases and J 7 bases; nucleotides not matched to a gene: 9. The CDR3 spans 13 residues. CDR1 and CDR2 from the germline V gene are MNHNY and SVGAGI (reference sequence).

This clonotype qualifies as medium-sized (0.01 to 0.1%). The chain joins TRBV20-1 to TRBJ1-3; possibly TRBD1 for D (6 bases). V was pared by 0 bases and J by 3 bases, with 15 bases between. Germline CDR1 DFQATT, CDR2 SNEGSKA (reference sequence). The CDR3 is 16 amino acids. The CDR3 loop reads CSARDAPGVNGNTIYF. CDR3 bases: TGCAGTGCTAGAGATGCCCCAGGGGTAAATGGAAACACCATATATTTT.

This clonotype was seen once. CDR3 in amino acids: CASSYGNTIYF. The CDR3, as DNA: TGTGCCAGCAGCTACGGAAACACCATATATTTT. The rearrangement uses TRBV12-3 or TRBV12-4 and TRBJ1-3; unclear D gene. Trimming removed 6 bases at V and 4 bases at J, with 4 bases between. The CDR3 has 11 residues.

This clonotype is medium-sized within its sample. This rearrangement joins TRBV3-1 to TRBJ1-1; 10 nucleotides align to TRBD1. V dropped 4 bases and J dropped 4; count of bases not matched to a gene: 9. This CDR3 has 16 residues. Germline CDR1 is LGHDT and CDR2 is YNNKEL (reference sequence). The CDR3 DNA follows: TGTGCCAGCAGCCCGCACGCGGGACAGGGGAGCACTGAAGCTTTCTTT. Its protein product is CASSPHAGQGSTEAFF.

This clonotype was seen a handful of times. The chain recombines TRBV5-1 with TRBJ2-7; D perhaps matches TRBD1 (6 bases). V lost 5 bases and J lost 2, with 14 bases in between. Germline V gene data show CDR1 as SGHRS and CDR2 as YFSETQ. The CDR3 extends over 14 amino acids. CDR3 protein: CASSRRDKTYEQYF. DNA of the CDR3: TGCGCCAGCAGTCGTCGGGACAAAACCTACGAGCAGTACTTC.

Ten or more counts support this clonotype. The J gene is TRBJ1-6, the V gene TRBV6-6; no reliable D call. The CDR3 length is 15 residues. V shed 0 bases and J shed 6 bases, with 9 bases lying between them. Germline CDR1 is MNHNY and CDR2 is SVGAGI (reference sequence). DNA of the CDR3: TGTGCCAGCAGTTACTCGTGGCAGACTAATTCACCCCTCCACTTT. Amino acids: CASSYSWQTNSPLHF.

This clonotype was picked up a small number of times. This chain joins TRBV30 and TRBJ1-1; a weak D match, TRBD1 (5 bases). Germline V lookup: CDR1 GTSNPN, CDR2 SVGIG (reference sequence). V was shortened by 2 bases and J by 0 bases, with 13 bases between the two germline ends. The CDR3 consists of 15 residues. CDR3 sequence reads: CAWSTGAQLNTEAFF. CDR3 nucleotides: TGTGCCTGGAGTACCGGGGCACAACTGAACACTGAAGCTTTCTTT.

The chain recombines TRBV2 with TRBJ1-5; 7 bases are a match to TRBD1. Trimming removed 7 bases from V and 6 bases from J; junction bases left unmatched: 9. The CDR3 contains 14 residues. CDR1 and CDR2 (germline): SNHLY, FYNNEI. The CDR3 protein is CASTKGQLGQPQHF. DNA for the CDR3: TGTGCCAGCACCAAGGGACAGTTGGGTCAGCCCCAGCATTTT.

This clonotype was seen only a few times. The rearrangement links TRBV25-1 to TRBJ1-2; TRBD1 matches 8 bases. From germline, CDR1 is MGHDK and CDR2 SYGVNS. CDR3 size: 14 residues. V shed 3 bases, J shed 7 bases, and the junction held 7 bases outside the gene matches. The CDR3 DNA sequence: TGTGCCAGCAGTGAGCGGGACAGGTCGGCTGGCTACACCTTC. Its translation: CASSERDRSAGYTF.

This clonotype occurred many times. V is TRBV7-9 and J is TRBJ1-1, with D tentatively TRBD1 (5 bases). Germline values: CDR1 SEHNR, CDR2 FQNEAQ (reference sequence). The CDR3 is 15 amino acids. V lost 6 bases and J 1 base, leaving 15 bases between the germline ends. CDR3 loop: CASRTGGAPNTEAFF. The CDR3, as DNA: TGTGCCAGCAGAACTGGAGGGGCGCCGAACACTGAAGCTTTCTTT.

This clonotype was observed many times. The CDR3 region is CASSPRDSNEKLFF. CDR3 nucleotide sequence: TGTGCCAGCTCACCACGAGATTCTAATGAAAAACTGTTTTTT. The rearrangement uses TRBV18 and TRBJ1-4; the D is unclear. The CDR3 runs to 14 residues. Germline loops: CDR1 KGHSH, CDR2 LQKENI. V was trimmed by 1 base and J by 3 bases, leaving 6 bases between them.

The rearrangement joins TRBV5-5 to TRBJ2-3, with TRBD2 as a possible D gene (5 bases). The CDR3 is 14 amino acids. Per germline, CDR1 SGHKS and CDR2 YYEKEE (reference sequence). Trimming left V 1 base short and J 9 bases short, with 15 bases between. The CDR3 DNA reads TGTGCCAGCAGCTTGTTCGAGGTTCGAGGGACGCAGTATTTT. Amino acid sequence: CASSLFEVRGTQYF. The entire variable domain, with the rest obtained from reference TRBV5-5 and TRBJ2-3, is as follows: DAGVTQSPTHLIKTRGQQVTLRCSPISGHKSVSWYQQVLGQGPQFIFQYYEKEERGRGNFPDRFSARQFPNYSSELNVNALLLGDSALYLCASSLFEVRGTQYFGPGTRLTVL.

The V call is TRBV29-1, the J call TRBJ1-1; D gene ambiguous. Germline CDR1 and CDR2: SQVTM and ANQGSEA. The CDR3 is 12 residues long. V was shortened by 3 bases and J by 1 base, with 6 bases between the two germline ends. The CDR3 is CSVDQRNTEAFF. The DNA of the CDR3 is TGCAGCGTTGATCAAAGGAACACTGAAGCTTTCTTT.

This clonotype is deemed medium-sized (0.01 to 0.1%). The CDR3 DNA is TGTGCCAGCAGCGTAGCTAACAGGCCGAATGAGCAGTTCTTC. Translating it yields CASSVANRPNEQFF. The chain has TRBV9 and TRBJ2-1; D possibly corresponds to TRBD1 (5 bases). Germline V gives CDR1 SGDLS, CDR2 YYNGEE. The length of the CDR3 is 14 residues. V was shortened by 0 bases and J by 7 bases, with 11 bases between the two germline ends. Combining the CDR3 with reference TRBV9 and TRBJ2-1 gives the whole variable domain DSGVTQTPKHLITATGQRVTLRCSPRSGDLSVYWYQQSLDQGLQFLIQYYNGEERAKGNILERFSAQQFPDLHSELNLSSLELGDSALYFCASSVANRPNEQFFGPGTRLTVL.

The chain carries TRBV3-1 and TRBJ2-5; D gene unclear. The germline CDR1 and CDR2 sequences are LGHDT and YNNKEL (reference sequence). V was pared by 0 bases and J by 5 bases, with 13 bases between. There are 15 residues in the CDR3. Here the CDR3 reads CASSQEGGLVETQYF. Written as DNA, the CDR3 is TGTGCCAGCAGCCAAGAAGGTGGATTGGTCGAGACCCAGTACTTC.

This clonotype has just a few counts. V gene TRBV6-6 combines with J gene TRBJ1-5; TRBD1 is a possible D gene (5 bases). In germline, CDR1 is MNHNY, CDR2 SVGAGI (reference sequence). The length of the CDR3 is 14 residues. V gave up 7 bases and J gave up 0 bases, with 10 bases separating them. The CDR3 region has the DNA TGTGCCAGCACCTACAGGAATAGCAATCAGCCCCAGCATTTT. Translated, it gives CASTYRNSNQPQHF.

Judged by abundance, this clonotype is medium-sized (0.01 to 0.1%). The rearrangement joins TRBV20-1 to TRBJ1-5; TRBD1 agrees at 10 bases. The CDR3 is 17 residues long. V lost 5 bases to trimming and J lost 2 bases; unmatched junction nucleotides: 12. Per the germline V gene, CDR1 is DFQATT and CDR2 is SNEGSKA (reference sequence). CDR3 protein: CSADNGQGVIGNQPQHF. The CDR3, as DNA: TGCAGTGCTGACAACGGACAGGGGGTAATTGGCAATCAGCCCCAGCATTTT.

This clonotype is medium-sized (0.01 to 0.1%) in the sample. The chain joins TRBV29-1 to TRBJ1-2, with 7 nucleotides matching TRBD1. The CDR3 has 14 amino acids. Germline CDR1 SQVTM, CDR2 ANQGSEA. Trimming removed 5 bases from V and 4 bases from J; junction bases left unmatched: 10. This CDR3 reads CSVRTPDRAYGYTF. CDR3 sequence (DNA): TGCAGCGTTCGGACCCCAGACAGGGCCTATGGCTACACCTTC.

In its sample, this clonotype was seen many times. This chain uses TRBV20-1 with TRBJ2-7, with no clear D. V was trimmed by 1 base and J by 2 bases, leaving 15 bases between them. This CDR3 spans 15 amino acids. Per germline, CDR1 DFQATT and CDR2 SNEGSKA (reference sequence). The CDR3 reads CSARGRRATTYEQYF. For the CDR3, the DNA is TGCAGTGCTAGAGGCAGAAGGGCAACCACCTACGAGCAGTACTTC.